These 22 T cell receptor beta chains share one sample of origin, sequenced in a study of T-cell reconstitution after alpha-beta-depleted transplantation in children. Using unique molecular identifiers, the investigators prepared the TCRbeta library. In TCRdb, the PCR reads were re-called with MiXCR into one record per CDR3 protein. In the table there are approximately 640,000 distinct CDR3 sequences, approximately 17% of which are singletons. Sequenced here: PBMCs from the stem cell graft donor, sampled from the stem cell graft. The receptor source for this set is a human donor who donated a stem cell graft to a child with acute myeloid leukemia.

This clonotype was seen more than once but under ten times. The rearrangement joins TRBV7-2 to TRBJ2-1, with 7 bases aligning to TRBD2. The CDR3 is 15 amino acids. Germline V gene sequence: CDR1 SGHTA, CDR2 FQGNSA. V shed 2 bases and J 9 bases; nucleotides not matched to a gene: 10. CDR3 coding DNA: TGTGCCAGCAGCTTAATGAAAGCGGGGACTGGTGAGCAGTTCTTC. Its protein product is CASSLMKAGTGEQFF.

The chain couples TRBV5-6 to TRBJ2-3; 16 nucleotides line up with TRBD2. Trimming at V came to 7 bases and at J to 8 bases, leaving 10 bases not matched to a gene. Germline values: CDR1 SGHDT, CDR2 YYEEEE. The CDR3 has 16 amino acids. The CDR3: CASGTGTSGGASTQYF. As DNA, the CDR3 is TGTGCCAGCGGCACCGGGACTAGCGGGGGGGCCAGTACGCAGTATTTT.

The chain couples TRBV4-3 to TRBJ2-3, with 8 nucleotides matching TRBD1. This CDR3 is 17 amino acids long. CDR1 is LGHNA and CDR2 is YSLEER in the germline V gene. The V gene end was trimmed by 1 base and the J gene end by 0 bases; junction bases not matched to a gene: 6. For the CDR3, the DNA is TGCGCCAGCAGCCAAGCCTTAAACAGGGGGAGCACAGATACGCAGTATTTT. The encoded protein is CASSQALNRGSTDTQYF.

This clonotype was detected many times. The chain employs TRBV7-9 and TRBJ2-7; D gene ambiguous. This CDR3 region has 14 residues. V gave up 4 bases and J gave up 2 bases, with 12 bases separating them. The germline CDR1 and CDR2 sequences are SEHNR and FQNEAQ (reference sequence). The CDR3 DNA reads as TGTGCCAGCAGCTCCCCGGGTGGGCCCTACGAGCAGTACTTC. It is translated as CASSSPGGPYEQYF.

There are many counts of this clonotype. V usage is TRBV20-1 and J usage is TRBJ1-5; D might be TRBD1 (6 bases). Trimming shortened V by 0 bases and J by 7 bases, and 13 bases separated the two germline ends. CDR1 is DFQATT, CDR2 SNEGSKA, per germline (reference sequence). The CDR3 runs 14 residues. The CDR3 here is CSAREDTGWQPQHF. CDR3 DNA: TGCAGTGCTAGAGAGGATACAGGGTGGCAGCCCCAGCATTTT.

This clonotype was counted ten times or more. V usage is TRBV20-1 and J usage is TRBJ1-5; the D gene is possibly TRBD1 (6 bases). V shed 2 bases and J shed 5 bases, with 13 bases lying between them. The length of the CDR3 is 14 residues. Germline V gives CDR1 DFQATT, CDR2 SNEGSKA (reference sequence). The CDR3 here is CSARRDITYQPQHF. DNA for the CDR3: TGCAGTGCTAGAAGGGACATAACCTATCAGCCCCAGCATTTT.

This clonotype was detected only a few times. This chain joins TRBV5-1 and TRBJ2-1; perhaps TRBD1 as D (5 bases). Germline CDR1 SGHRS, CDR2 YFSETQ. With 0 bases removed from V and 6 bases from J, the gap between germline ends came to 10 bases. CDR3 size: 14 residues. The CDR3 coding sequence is TGCGCCAGCAGCTTGGTGCAGGGTGCCAATGAGCAGTTCTTC. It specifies CASSLVQGANEQFF.

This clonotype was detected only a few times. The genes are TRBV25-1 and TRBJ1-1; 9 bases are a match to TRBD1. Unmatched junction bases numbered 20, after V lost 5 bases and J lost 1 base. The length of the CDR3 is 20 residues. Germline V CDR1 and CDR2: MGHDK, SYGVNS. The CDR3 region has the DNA TGTGCCAGCAGTTCATTCGAGGACAGGGGCCTTCTTAACACGAACACTGAAGCTTTCTTT. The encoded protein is CASSSFEDRGLLNTNTEAFF.

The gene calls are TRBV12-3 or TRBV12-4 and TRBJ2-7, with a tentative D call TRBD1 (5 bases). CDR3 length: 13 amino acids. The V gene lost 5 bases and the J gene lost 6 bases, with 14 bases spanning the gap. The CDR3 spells CASSDRVQGEQYF. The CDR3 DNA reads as TGTGCCAGCAGTGACCGGGTTCAGGGCGAGCAGTACTTC.

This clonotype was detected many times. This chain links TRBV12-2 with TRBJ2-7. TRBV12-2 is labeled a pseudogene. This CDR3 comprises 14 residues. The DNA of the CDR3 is TGTGCAAGTCGCTTGATCATGGAAGATGGCGGCGAGTACGTC. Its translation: CASRLIMEDGGEYV.

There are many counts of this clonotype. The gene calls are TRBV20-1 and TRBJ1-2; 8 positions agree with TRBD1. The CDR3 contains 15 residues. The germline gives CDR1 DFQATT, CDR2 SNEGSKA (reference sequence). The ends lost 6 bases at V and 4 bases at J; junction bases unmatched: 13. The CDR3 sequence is CSAILTGASVYGYTF. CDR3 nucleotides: TGCAGTGCAATACTGACAGGGGCCTCCGTCTATGGCTACACCTTC.

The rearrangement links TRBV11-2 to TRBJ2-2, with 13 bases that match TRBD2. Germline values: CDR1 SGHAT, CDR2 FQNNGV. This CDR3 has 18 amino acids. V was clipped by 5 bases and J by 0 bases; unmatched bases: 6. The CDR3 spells CASSARLAGGTNTGELFF. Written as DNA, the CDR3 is TGTGCCAGCAGCGCCCGACTAGCGGGGGGTACGAACACCGGGGAGCTGTTTTTT.

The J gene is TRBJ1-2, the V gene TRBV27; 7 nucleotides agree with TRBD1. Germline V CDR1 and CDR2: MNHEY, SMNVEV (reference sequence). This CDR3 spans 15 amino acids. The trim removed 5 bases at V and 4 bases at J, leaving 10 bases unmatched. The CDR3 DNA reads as TGTGCCAGCAGTCTAACCCCGACAGGGTCCTATGGCTACACCTTC. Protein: CASSLTPTGSYGYTF.

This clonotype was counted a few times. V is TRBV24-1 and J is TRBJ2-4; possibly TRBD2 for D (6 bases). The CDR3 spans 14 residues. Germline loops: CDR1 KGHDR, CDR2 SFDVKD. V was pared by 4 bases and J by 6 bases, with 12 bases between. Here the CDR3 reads CATSDGGFLNIQYF. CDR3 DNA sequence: TGTGCCACCAGTGACGGGGGTTTCTTAAACATTCAGTACTTC.

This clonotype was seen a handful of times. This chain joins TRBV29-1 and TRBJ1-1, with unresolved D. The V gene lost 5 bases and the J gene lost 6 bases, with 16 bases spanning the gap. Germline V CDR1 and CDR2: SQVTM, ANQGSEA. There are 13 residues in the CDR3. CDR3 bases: TGCAGCGTTTTCCTCCCGGCTGGCGCTGAAGCTTTCTTT. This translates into CSVFLPAGAEAFF.

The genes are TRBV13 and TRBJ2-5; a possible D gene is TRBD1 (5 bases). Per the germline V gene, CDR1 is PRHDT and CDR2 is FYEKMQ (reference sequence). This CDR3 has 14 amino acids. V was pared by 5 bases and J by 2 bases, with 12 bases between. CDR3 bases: TGTGCCAGCAGCACAGAAGACAGTCAAGAGACCCAGTACTTC. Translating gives CASSTEDSQETQYF. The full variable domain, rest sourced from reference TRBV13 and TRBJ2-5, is AAGVIQSPRHLIKEKRETATLKCYPIPRHDTVYWYQQGPGQDPQFLISFYEKMQSDKGSIPDRFSAQQFSDYHSELNMSSLELGDSALYFCASSTEDSQETQYFGPGTRLLVL.

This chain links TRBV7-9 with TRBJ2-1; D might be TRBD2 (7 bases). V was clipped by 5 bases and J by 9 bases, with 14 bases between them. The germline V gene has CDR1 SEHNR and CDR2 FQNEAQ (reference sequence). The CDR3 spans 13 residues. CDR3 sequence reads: CASSQGGAGEQFF. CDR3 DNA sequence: TGTGCCAGCAGCCAAGGGGGGGCCGGTGAGCAGTTCTTC. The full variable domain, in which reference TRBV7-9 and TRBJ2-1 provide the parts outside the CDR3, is DTGVSQNPRHKITKRGQNVTFRCDPISEHNRLYWYRQTLGQGPEFLTYFQNEAQLEKSRLLSDRFSAERPKGSFSTLEIQRTEQGDSAMYLCASSQGGAGEQFFGPGTRLTVL.

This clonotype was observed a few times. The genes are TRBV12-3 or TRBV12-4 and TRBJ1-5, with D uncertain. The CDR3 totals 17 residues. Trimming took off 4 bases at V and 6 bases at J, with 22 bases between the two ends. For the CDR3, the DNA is TGTGCCAGCAGTTCATACACGGGCCCTAGTGTCCGTCAGCCCCAGCATTTT. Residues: CASSSYTGPSVRQPQHF.

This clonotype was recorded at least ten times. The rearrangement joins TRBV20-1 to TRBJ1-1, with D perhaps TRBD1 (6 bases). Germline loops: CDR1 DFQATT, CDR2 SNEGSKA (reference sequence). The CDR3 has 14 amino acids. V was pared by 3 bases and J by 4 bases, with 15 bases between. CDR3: CSASWTQGGTEAFF. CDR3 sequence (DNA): TGCAGTGCTAGTTGGACCCAAGGGGGCACTGAAGCTTTCTTT.

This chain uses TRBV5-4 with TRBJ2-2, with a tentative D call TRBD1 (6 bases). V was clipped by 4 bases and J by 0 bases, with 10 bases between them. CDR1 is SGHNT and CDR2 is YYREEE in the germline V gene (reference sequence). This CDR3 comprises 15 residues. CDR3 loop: CASSMDSANTGELFF. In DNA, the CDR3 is TGTGCCAGCAGCATGGACAGCGCGAACACCGGGGAGCTGTTTTTT.

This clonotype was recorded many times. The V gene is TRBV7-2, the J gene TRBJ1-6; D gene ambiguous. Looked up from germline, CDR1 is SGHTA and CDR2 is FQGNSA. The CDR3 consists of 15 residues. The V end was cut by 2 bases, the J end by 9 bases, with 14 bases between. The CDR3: CASSLYPASSSPLHF. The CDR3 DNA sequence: TGTGCCAGCAGCTTATATCCCGCTAGCAGTTCACCCCTCCACTTT.

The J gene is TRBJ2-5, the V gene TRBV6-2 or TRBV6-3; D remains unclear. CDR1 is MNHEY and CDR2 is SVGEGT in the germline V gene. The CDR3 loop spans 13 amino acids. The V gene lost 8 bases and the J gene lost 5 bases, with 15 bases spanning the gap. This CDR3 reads CASLPLFEETQYF. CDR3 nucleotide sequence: TGTGCCAGCCTCCCACTGTTCGAGGAGACCCAGTACTTC.